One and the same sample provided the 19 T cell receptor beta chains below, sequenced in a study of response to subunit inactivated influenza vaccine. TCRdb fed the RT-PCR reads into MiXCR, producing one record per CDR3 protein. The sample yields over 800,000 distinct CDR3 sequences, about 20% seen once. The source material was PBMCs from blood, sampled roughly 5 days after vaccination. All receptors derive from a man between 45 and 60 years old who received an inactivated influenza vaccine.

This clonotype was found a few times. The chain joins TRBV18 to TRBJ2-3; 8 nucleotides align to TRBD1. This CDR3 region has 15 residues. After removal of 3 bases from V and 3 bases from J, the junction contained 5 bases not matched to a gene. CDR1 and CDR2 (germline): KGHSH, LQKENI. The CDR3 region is CASSPRTGFTDTQYF. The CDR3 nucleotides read TGTGCCAGCTCACCGAGGACAGGGTTTACAGATACGCAGTATTTT.

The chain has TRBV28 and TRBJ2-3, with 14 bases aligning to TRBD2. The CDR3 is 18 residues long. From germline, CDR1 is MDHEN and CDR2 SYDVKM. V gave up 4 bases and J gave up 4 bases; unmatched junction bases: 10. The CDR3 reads CASSSSGTSGGWADTQYF. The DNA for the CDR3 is TGTGCCAGCAGTTCCTCCGGGACTAGCGGGGGTTGGGCAGATACGCAGTATTTT.

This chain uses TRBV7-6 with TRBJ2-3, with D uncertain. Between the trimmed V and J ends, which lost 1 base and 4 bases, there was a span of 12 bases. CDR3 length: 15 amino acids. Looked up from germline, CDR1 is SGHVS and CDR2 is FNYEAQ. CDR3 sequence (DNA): TGTGCCAGCAGCTTAGGGGCGCCGGATTCAGATACGCAGTATTTT. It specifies CASSLGAPDSDTQYF.

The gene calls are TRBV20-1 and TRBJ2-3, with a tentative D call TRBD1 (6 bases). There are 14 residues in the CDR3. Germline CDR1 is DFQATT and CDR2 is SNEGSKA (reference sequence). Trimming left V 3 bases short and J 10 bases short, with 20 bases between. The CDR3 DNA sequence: TGCAGTGCTAGCAGACAAGGGGGAAGGTGGCCGCAGTATTTT. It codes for CSASRQGGRWPQYF.

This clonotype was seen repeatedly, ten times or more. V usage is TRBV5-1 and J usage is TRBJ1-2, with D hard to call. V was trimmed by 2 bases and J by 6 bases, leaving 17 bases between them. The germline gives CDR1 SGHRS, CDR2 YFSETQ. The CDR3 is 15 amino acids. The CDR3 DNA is TGCGCCAGCAGCTTCCAACCGGGCTGGGTTGATGGCTACACCTTC. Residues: CASSFQPGWVDGYTF.

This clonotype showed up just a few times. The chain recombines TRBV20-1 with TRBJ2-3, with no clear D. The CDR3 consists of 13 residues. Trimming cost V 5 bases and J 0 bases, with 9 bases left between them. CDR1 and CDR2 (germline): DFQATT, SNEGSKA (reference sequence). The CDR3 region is CSAGPPSTDTQYF. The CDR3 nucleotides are TGCAGTGCTGGGCCCCCCAGCACAGATACGCAGTATTTT.

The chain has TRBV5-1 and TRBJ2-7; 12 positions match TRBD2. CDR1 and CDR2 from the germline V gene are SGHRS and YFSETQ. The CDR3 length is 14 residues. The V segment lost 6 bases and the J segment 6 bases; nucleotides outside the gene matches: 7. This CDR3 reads CASMLAGGKGEQYF. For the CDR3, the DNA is TGCGCCAGCATGCTAGCGGGAGGGAAGGGCGAGCAGTACTTC. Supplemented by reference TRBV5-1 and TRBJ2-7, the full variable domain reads KAGVTQTPRYLIKTRGQQVTLSCSPISGHRSVSWYQQTPGQGLQFLFEYFSETQRNKGNFPGRFSGRQFSNSRSEMNVSTLELGDSALYLCASMLAGGKGEQYFGPGTRLTVT.

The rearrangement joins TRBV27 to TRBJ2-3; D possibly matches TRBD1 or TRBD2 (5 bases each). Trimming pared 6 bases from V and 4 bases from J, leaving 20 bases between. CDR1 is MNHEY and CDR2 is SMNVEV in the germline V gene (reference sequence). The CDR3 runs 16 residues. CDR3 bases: TGTGCCAGCAGCCCGACCGGGACCGCCCCTCCAGATACGCAGTATTTT. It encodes CASSPTGTAPPDTQYF.

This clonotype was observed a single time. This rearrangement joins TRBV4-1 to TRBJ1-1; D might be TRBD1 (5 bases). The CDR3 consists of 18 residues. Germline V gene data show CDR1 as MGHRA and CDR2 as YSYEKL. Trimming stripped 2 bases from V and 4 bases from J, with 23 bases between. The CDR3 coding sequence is TGCGCCAGCAGCCAAACCGGGCAGCCGGGGGTAGTGAGCACTGAAGCTTTCTTT. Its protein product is CASSQTGQPGVVSTEAFF.

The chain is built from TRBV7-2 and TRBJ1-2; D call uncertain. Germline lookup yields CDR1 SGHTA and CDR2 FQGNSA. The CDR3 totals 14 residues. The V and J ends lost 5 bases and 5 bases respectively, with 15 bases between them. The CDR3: CASSAETDPYGYTF. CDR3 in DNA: TGTGCCAGCAGCGCCGAAACGGATCCTTATGGCTACACCTTC.

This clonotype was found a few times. CDR3 region: CASSYPGAWETQYF. CDR3 DNA: TGTGCCAGCAGTTACCCGGGGGCATGGGAGACCCAGTACTTC. The rearrangement uses TRBV6-5 and TRBJ2-5; D assignment may be TRBD1 or TRBD2 (6 bases each). The V gene lost 2 bases and the J gene lost 5 bases, with 12 bases spanning the gap. Germline-derived CDR1 and CDR2 are MNHEY and SVGAGI. The CDR3 contains 14 residues.

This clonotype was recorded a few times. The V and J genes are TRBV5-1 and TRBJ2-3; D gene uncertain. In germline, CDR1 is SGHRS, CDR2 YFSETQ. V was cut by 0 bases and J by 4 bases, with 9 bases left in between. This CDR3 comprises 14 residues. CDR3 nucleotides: TGCGCCAGCAGCTTGGCCCAGGATCCAGATACGCAGTATTTT. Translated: CASSLAQDPDTQYF.

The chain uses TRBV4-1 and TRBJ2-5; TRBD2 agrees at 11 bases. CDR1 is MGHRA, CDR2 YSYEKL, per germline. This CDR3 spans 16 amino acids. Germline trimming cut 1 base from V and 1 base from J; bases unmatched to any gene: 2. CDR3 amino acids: CASSQGTSGGQETQYF. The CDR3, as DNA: TGCGCCAGCAGCCAAGGTACTAGCGGGGGCCAAGAGACCCAGTACTTC.

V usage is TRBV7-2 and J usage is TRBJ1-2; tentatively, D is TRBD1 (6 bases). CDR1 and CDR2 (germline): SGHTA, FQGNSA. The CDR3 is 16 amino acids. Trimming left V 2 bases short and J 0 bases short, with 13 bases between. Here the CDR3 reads CASSLTQGNPNYGYTF. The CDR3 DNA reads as TGTGCCAGCAGCTTAACTCAGGGGAACCCTAACTATGGCTACACCTTC.

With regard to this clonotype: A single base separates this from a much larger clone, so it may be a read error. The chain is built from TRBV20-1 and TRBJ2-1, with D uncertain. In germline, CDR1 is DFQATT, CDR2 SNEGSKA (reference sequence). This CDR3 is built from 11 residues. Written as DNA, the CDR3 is TGCAGTGCTGGGTACAGCGATGAGCAGCTCTTC. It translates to CSAGYSDEQLF.

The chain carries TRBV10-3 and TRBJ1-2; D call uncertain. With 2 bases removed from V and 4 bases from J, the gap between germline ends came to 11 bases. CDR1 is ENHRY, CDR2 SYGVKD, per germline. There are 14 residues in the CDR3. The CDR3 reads CAISEGREGYGYTF. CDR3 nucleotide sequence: TGTGCCATCAGTGAGGGACGGGAGGGCTATGGCTACACCTTC.

The CDR3 spells CASRLTVSTDTQYF. DNA of the CDR3: TGTGCCAGCAGGCTGACAGTTAGCACAGATACGCAGTATTTT. The chain employs TRBV28 and TRBJ2-3; D may be TRBD1 (5 bases). The V end lost 6 bases, the J end lost 0 bases, and 10 bases lay between the germline ends. Germline CDR1 and CDR2: MDHEN and SYDVKM. The CDR3 runs 14 residues.

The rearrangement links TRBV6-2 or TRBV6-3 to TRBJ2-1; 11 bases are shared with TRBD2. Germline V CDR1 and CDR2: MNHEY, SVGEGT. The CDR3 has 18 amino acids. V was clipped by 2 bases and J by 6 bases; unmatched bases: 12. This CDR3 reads CASSYRKATSGSANEQFF. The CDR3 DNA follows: TGTGCCAGCAGTTACCGCAAGGCCACTAGCGGGAGCGCCAATGAGCAGTTCTTC.

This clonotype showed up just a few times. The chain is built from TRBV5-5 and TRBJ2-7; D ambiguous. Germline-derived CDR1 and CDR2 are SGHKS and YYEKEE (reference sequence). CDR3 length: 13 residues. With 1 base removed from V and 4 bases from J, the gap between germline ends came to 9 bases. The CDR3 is CASSLFWPYEQYF. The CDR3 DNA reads TGTGCCAGCAGCTTGTTTTGGCCATACGAGCAGTACTTC.